The subject of this entry is one T cell receptor beta chain. The antigen is not known. 5'RACE with constant-segment primers yielded barcoded, UMI-tagged TCR alpha and TCR beta cDNA libraries. TCRdb analysed the 5' RACE reads with MiXCR anew, one entry per CDR3 protein. The table has under 450,000 distinct CDR3 sequences, 23% seen once. This entry is derived from a study of T-cell memory formation after mild COVID-19. Study overall: TCR clusters showed largely donor specificity.

Findings of the study overall: Cross-reactive memory seemingly joined, as some responding clones were found in pre-infection memory. CD4+ bias marked clones expanding day 15 to 37, unlike balanced contracting clones.

The CDR3 extends over 17 amino acids. V was clipped by 1 base and J by 3 bases; unmatched bases: 7. Sequences were obtained from PBMCs or a T cell subset sorted from them (not recorded which). The rearrangement links TRBV12-3 or TRBV12-4 to TRBJ2-2; 8 positions agree with TRBD2. The receptor's source is an adult woman who had mild COVID-19 (a few samples of this study predate the infection). Cell type and time point are not known. CDR3 region: CASSLVREGPYTGELFF. The DNA of the CDR3 is TGTGCCAGCAGTTTAGTACGGGAGGGCCCTTACACCGGGGAGCTGTTTTTT.